This T cell receptor beta chain was found in a study of T cell responses to AZD1222 COVID-19 vaccine. Study-wide results and limits: In the spike-specific TCR repertoire, nearly half reportedly target unmutated variant regions.

Sequenced by immunoSEQ multiplex PCR; TCRdb stores in-frame clones only, minus some. Among 140,000 to 150,000 clones listed, approximately 93% were seen once. CDR3 size: 12 residues. V shed 4 bases, J shed 4 bases, and the junction held 0 bases outside the gene matches. The V gene's germline CDR1 is SEHNR and CDR2 FQNEAQ (reference sequence). Of note for this clone: Its antigen remains unknown.

The sequencing here drew on peripheral blood, taken on day 0 of AZD1222 vaccination. The chain uses TRBV7-9 and TRBJ2-7; 8 bases line up with TRBD1. The sequence was collected from an adult in good health. CDR3 coding DNA: TGTGCCAGCAGCTGGACAGGGTACGAGCAGTACTTC. Translated: CASSWTGYEQYF.